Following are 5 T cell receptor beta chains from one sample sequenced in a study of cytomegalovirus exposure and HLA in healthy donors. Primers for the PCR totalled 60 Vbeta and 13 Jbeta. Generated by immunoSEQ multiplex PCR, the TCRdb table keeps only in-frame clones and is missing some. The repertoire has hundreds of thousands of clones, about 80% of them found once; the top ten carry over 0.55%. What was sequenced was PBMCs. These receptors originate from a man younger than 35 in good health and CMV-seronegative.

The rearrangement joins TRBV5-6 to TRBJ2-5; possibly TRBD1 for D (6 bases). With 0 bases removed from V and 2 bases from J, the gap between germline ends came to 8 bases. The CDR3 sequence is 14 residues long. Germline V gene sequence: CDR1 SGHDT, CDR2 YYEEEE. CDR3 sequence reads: CASSLVRGQETQYF. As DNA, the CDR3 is TGTGCCAGCAGCTTGGTGAGGGGGCAAGAGACCCAGTACTTC.

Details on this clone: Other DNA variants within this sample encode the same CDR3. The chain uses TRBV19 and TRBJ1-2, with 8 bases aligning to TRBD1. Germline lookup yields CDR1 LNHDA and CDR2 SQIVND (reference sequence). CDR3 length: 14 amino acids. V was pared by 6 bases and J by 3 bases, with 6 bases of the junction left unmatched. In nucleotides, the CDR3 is TGTGCCAGTAGCTCCAGGGGGCTGGACTATGGCTACACCTTC. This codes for CASSSRGLDYGYTF. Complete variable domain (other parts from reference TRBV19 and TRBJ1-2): DGGITQSPKYLFRKEGQNVTLSCEQNLNHDAMYWYRQDPGQGLRLIYYSQIVNDFQKGDIAEGYSVSREKKESFPLTVTSAQKNPTAFYLCASSSRGLDYGYTFGSGTRLTVV.

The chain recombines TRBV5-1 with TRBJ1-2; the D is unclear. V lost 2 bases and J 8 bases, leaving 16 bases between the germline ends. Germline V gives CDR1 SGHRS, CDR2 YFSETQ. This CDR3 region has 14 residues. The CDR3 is CASSLGWSSPGYTF. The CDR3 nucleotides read TGCGCCAGCAGCTTAGGTTGGAGTTCACCGGGCTACACCTTC.

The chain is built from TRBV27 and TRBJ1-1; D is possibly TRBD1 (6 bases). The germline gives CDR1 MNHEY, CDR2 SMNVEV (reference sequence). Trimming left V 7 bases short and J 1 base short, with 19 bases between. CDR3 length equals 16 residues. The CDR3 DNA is TGTGCCAGCATTAAACAATCCGGCAGGGGGAACACTGAAGCTTTCTTT. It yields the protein CASIKQSGRGNTEAFF.

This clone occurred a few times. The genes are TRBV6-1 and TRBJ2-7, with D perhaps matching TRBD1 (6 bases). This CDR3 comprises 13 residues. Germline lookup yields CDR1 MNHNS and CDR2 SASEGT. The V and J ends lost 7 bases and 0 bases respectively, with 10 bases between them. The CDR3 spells CASKGRGSYEQYF. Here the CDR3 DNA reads TGTGCCAGCAAGGGCAGGGGCTCCTACGAGCAGTACTTC.